This T cell receptor (beta chain) was sequenced during a study of identical twins. Donors uniformly comprised healthy Caucasians. Via MiXCR, TCRdb re-called the 5' RACE reads, giving one row per CDR3 protein. There are 1.5 million to 2 million distinct CDR3 sequences in the sample; under 35% occur only once, and about 0.27% lies in the top ten. Concerning this clonotype: Its cognate antigen is unknown.

Regarding the study as a whole: With monozygotic twins, out-of-frame TCR alpha sharing exceeded what models estimated. Memory repertoires showed no such pattern, whereas abundant cord blood beta clonotypes carried fewer insertions. Compared with unrelated sharing, twin-shared out-of-frame alpha sequences had more low-probability sequences.

Looked up from germline, CDR1 is MGHRA and CDR2 is YSYEKL. The CDR3 runs 15 residues. The trim removed 1 base at V and 1 base at J, leaving 2 bases unmatched. Sequencing was carried out using cord blood. The rearrangement links TRBV4-1 to TRBJ2-5, with 8 bases identical to TRBD1. The receptor comes from a newborn girl in good health. The CDR3 nucleotides are TGCGCCAGCAGCCAAGTCACAGGGGGCCAAGAGACCCAGTACTTC. Translating it yields CASSQVTGGQETQYF.